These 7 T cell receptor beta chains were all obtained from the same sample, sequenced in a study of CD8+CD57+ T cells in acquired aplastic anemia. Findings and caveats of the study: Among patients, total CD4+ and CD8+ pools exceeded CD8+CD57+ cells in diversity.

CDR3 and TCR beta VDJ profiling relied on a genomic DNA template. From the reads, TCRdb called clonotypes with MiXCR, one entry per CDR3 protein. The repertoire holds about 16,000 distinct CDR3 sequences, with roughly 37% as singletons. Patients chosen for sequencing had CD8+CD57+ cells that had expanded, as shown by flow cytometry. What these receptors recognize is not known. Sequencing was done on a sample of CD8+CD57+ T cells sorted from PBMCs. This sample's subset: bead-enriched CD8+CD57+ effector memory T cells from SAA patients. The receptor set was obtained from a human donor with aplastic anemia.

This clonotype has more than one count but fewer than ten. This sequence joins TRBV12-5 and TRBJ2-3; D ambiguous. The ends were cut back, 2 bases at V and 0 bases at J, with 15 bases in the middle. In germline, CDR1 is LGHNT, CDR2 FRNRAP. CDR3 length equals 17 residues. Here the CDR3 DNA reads TGTGCTAGTGGTTTGTCCCTTTACGGTTTGAGCACAGATACGCAGTATTTT. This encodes CASGLSLYGLSTDTQYF. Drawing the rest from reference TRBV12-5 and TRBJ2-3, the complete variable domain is DARVTQTPRHKVTEMGQEVTMRCQPILGHNTVFWYRQTMMQGLELLAYFRNRAPLDDSGMPKDRFSAEMPDATLATLKIQPSEPRDSAVYFCASGLSLYGLSTDTQYFGPGTRLTVL.

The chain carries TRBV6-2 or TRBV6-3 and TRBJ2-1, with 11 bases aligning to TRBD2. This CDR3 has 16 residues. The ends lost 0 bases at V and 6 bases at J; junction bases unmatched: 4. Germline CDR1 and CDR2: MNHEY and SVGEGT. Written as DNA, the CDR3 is TGTGCCAGCAGTTACTCACTAGCGGGGGAGGCCAATGAGCAGTTCTTC. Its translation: CASSYSLAGEANEQFF.

The CDR3 spells CASSPPPGDQETQYF. CDR3 nucleotide sequence: TGCGCCAGCAGCCCGCCCCCGGGGGACCAAGAGACCCAGTACTTC. The chain recombines TRBV4-1 with TRBJ2-5; a possible D gene is TRBD2 (6 bases). The V gene's germline CDR1 is MGHRA and CDR2 YSYEKL. The V and J ends lost 4 bases and 0 bases respectively, with 12 bases between them. CDR3 length: 15 residues.

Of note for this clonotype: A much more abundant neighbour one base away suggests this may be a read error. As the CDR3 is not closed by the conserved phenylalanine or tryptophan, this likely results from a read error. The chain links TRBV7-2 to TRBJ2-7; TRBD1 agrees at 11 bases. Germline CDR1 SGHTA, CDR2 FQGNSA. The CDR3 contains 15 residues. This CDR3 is CVSSSRDRGIYEQYL. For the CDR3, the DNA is TGTGTCAGCAGCTCCCGGGACAGGGGGATCTACGAGCAGTACCTC.

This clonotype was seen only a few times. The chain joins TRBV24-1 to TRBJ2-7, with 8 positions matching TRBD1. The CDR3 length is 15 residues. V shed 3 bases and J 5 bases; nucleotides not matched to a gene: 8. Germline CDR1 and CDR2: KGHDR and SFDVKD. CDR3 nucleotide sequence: TGTGCCACCAGTGATCCTGGACAGGGAATCGACGAGCAGTACTTC. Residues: CATSDPGQGIDEQYF.

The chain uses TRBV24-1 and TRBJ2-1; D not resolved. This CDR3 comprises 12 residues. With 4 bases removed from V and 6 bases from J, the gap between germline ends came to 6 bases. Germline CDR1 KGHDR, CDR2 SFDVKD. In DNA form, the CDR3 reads TGTGCCACCAGTGACTGGGTCAATGAGCAGTTCTTC. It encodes CATSDWVNEQFF.

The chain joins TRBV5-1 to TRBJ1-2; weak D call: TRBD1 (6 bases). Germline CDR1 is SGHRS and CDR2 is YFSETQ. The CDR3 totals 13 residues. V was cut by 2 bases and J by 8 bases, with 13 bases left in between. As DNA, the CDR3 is TGCGCCAGCAGCTTATCAGGGGACGACGGCTACACCTTC. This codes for CASSLSGDDGYTF.